The rows below give T cell receptor beta chains drawn from one sample of a study of OX40 agonist ivuxolimab in advanced cancers. Only in-frame clones appear in the TCRdb table, and some are missing; sequencing was by immunoSEQ multiplex PCR. The sample records around 20,000 clones, about nine tenths being singletons. The material was CD4+ or CD8+ T cells sorted from blood, obtained in a trial of the OX40 agonist ivuxolimab. The receptors come from an adult with an advanced solid tumor such as melanoma, head and neck, liver or kidney cancer. Both conserved end residues are part of each CDR3. D genes are given only for firm matches. A row's size may be missing; if present it is once, few, many or a size class.

V gene	D gene	clone size	J gene	CDR3 DNA	CDR3 protein
TRBV30	NA	NA	TRBJ2-7	TGTGCCTGGAGTGTTAAGGGGGGCGAGTACGAGCAGTACTTC	CAWSVKGGEYEQYF
TRBV28	TRBD1	NA	TRBJ1-5	TGTGCCAGCAGCCCCGGACAGGGAGCTCAGCCCCAGCATTTT	CASSPGQGAQPQHF
TRBV9	NA	NA	TRBJ2-5	TGTGCCAGCAGCGTAGACCAGGGAACTAGGGAGACCCAGTACTTC	CASSVDQGTRETQYF
TRBV19	NA	NA	TRBJ2-1	TGTGCCAGTAGTATAAGTGGGTATTATGAGCAGTTCTTC	CASSISGYYEQFF
TRBV13	TRBD1	NA	TRBJ2-7	TGTGCCAGCAGCCCGGGACAGGGGATAGTTTACGAGCAGTACTTC	CASSPGQGIVYEQYF
TRBV19	TRBD2	NA	TRBJ2-7	TGTGCCAGTAGTTTAGCGGGACGATCCTACGAGCAGTACTTC	CASSLAGRSYEQYF
TRBV5-1	NA	NA	TRBJ1-1	TGCGCCAGCAGCATGACCAGGGTGTCTGAAGCTTTCTTT	CASSMTRVSEAFF
TRBV2	NA	NA	TRBJ1-1	TGTGCCAGCAGTGAAATGGGGAGACAACGCACTGAAGCTTTCTTT	CASSEMGRQRTEAFF
TRBV7-9	NA	NA	TRBJ2-3	TGTGCCAGCAGCTTAGACTTTAGCTCAGTAACCACCGCTCACGCGCAGTATTTT	CASSLDFSSVTTAHAQYF
TRBV6-6	NA	NA	TRBJ2-6	TGTGCCAGCGGAAGAAGCTCTGGGGCCAACGTCCTGACTTTC	CASGRSSGANVLTF
TRBV7-9	TRBD1	once	TRBJ2-3	TGTGCCAGCAGCTCGACAGGGGGCAAAGATACGCAGTATTTT	CASSSTGGKDTQYF
TRBV19	TRBD2	NA	TRBJ2-1	TGTGCCAGTAGCCTAGGACGGGGGGGAAGGTACAATGAGCAGTTCTTC	CASSLGRGGRYNEQFF
TRBV6-1	TRBD1	NA	TRBJ2-7	TGTGCCAGCAGCCGGGACAGGGGGGACAAGCAGTACTTC	CASSRDRGDKQYF
TRBV29-1	NA	NA	TRBJ1-1	TGCAGCGTTTCTACAGGGTCTCTGAAAGCTTTCTTT	CSVSTGSLKAFF
TRBV28	NA	NA	TRBJ1-1	TGTGCCAGCAGGGCCGAGACTGAAGCTTTCTTT	CASRAETEAFF
TRBV10-1	NA	NA	TRBJ1-2	NA	CASSSAARSRKTYGYTFGYTF
TRBV5-1	TRBD1	NA	TRBJ2-3	TGCGCCAGCAGCTTCCAGGGGGTGGGCACAGATACGCAGTATTTT	CASSFQGVGTDTQYF
TRBV11-2	TRBD2	NA	TRBJ2-5	TGTGCCAGCAGCTTAGCTATCCCGGGACTCCGGGGGGGAGAGACCCAGTACTTC	CASSLAIPGLRGGETQYF
TRBV18	TRBD1	NA	TRBJ1-1	TGTGCCAGCTCAACTACAGGGGCTGAGCAAATCGCTTTCTTT	CASSTTGAEQIAFF
TRBV5-1	NA	once	TRBJ2-1	TGCGCCAGCAGCTTGACGGGGCAGTTCAATGAGCAGTTCTTC	CASSLTGQFNEQFF
TRBV5-6	TRBD1	NA	TRBJ2-1	TGTGCCAGCAGCTTGGGGGACAGATACTACAATGAGCAGTTCTTC	CASSLGDRYYNEQFF
TRBV30	NA	NA	TRBJ2-2	TGTGCCTGGAGCCTGACACCCACCGGGGAGCTGTTTTTT	CAWSLTPTGELFF
TRBV30	NA	NA	TRBJ1-5	TGTGCCTGGAGTTCCTGGGGGGACAATCAGCCCCAGCATTTT	CAWSSWGDNQPQHF
TRBV11-2	NA	NA	TRBJ1-4	TGTGCCAGCAGCATTGGACAGCTAACTAATGAAAAACTGTTTTTT	CASSIGQLTNEKLFF
TRBV5-1	TRBD2	NA	TRBJ2-3	TGCGCCAGCAGCTTGGGGAGAGAACTAGCGGCAGATACGCAGTATTTT	CASSLGRELAADTQYF
TRBV5-6	NA	NA	TRBJ2-5	TGTGCCAGCAGCTTGTTCATAACGGAGGAAGAGACCCAGTACTTC	CASSLFITEEETQYF
TRBV12-5	NA	NA	TRBJ1-1	TGTGCTAGTGGTAGAGTCCCTGACACTGAAGCTTTCTTT	CASGRVPDTEAFF
TRBV5-1	NA	NA	TRBJ1-1	TGCGCCAGCGGCACCGGGACGGGAGTGAACACTGAAGCTTTCTTT	CASGTGTGVNTEAFF
TRBV5-4	TRBD1	NA	TRBJ1-1	TGTGCCAGCAGCTTGGCAGGGGGAGGGAACACTGAAGCTTTCTTT	CASSLAGGGNTEAFF
TRBV6-5	TRBD1	NA	TRBJ2-5	TGTGCCAGCAGTTACACTTATCGACAGGGCCAAGAGACCCAGTACTTC	CASSYTYRQGQETQYF
TRBV9	NA	NA	TRBJ1-3	TGTGCCAGCAGCGTATACCCTGGAAACACCATATATTTT	CASSVYPGNTIYF
TRBV28	NA	NA	TRBJ1-5	TGTGCCAGCTTCTCTTATCGGGTAACCCAGCCCCAGCATTTT	CASFSYRVTQPQHF
TRBV6-5	NA	NA	TRBJ2-7	TGTGCCAGCAGCGTGGACTGGAGCTCCTACGAGCAGTACTTC	CASSVDWSSYEQYF
TRBV5-4	NA	NA	TRBJ2-7	TGTGCCAGCAGCCGTTATGAAGCTGCCTTGGGAGAGCAGTACTTC	CASSRYEAALGEQYF
TRBV9	TRBD1	NA	TRBJ1-5	TGTGCCAGCAGCGCCGGGACAGGGGAAGGTCAGCCCCAGCATTTT	CASSAGTGEGQPQHF
TRBV7-2	NA	NA	TRBJ1-2	TGTGCCAGCAGCATACAGGTCTCCTATGGCTACACCTTC	CASSIQVSYGYTF
TRBV14	NA	NA	TRBJ2-3	TGTGCCAGCAGCCAAGAGGGTAGGCTAGCTCGGGGCACAGATACGCAGTATTTT	CASSQEGRLARGTDTQYF
TRBV2	NA	NA	TRBJ2-7	TGTGCCAGGGGGGGACCCCGAAGCACCTACGAGCAGTACTTC	CARGGPRSTYEQYF
TRBV19	NA	NA	TRBJ2-2	TGTGCCAGTAGTATACTAGGGAACACCGGGGAGCTGTTTTTT	CASSILGNTGELFF
TRBV7-2	NA	NA	TRBJ2-3	TGTGCCAGCAGCTTCTACGCAGATACGCAGTATTTT	CASSFYADTQYF
TRBV10-3	TRBD2	NA	TRBJ2-1	TGTGCCATCAGTGAGGAGGGCGGGAGTTCTGAGCAGTTCTTC	CAISEEGGSSEQFF
TRBV6-1	TRBD1	NA	TRBJ1-2	TGTGCCAGCAGTGAGGACAGGGGAGGGTATGGCTACACCTTC	CASSEDRGGYGYTF
TRBV7-8	TRBD2	NA	TRBJ2-5	TGTGCCAGCAGCATTAGGACTAGCGGGGGTCAAGAGACCCAGTACTTC	CASSIRTSGGQETQYF
TRBV30	NA	NA	TRBJ1-5	TGTGCCTGGAGTGCTTACAACGGGTTAACGGGGTCGGGGCGAAGGAATCAGCCCCAGCATTTT	CAWSAYNGLTGSGRRNQPQHF
TRBV7-9	TRBD2	NA	TRBJ2-1	TGTGCCAGCAGCTTAGCCTTAGCGGGTTCCTACAATGAGCAGTTCTTC	CASSLALAGSYNEQFF
TRBV5-1	TRBD1	NA	TRBJ1-2	TGCGCCAGCAGCTTGGAGGGCAGGGGGTATGGCTACACCTTC	CASSLEGRGYGYTF
TRBV4-1	NA	once	TRBJ2-7	TGCGCCAGCAGCCAAGATTCCAGAATAGGCGAGCAGTACTTC	CASSQDSRIGEQYF
TRBV7-6	NA	once	TRBJ1-3	TGTGCCAGCAGCTTAGAACTTGGAGGGGGCTCTGGAAACACCATATATTTT	CASSLELGGGSGNTIYF
TRBV10-1	NA	few	TRBJ1-2	TGCGCCAGCACTTTCCAGTTCTATGGCTACACCTTC	CASTFQFYGYTF
TRBV4-3	TRBD2	NA	TRBJ2-3	TGCGCCAGCAGCCCTCCGGGACTAGCGGGGTCGACGCAGTATTTT	CASSPPGLAGSTQYF
TRBV18	NA	NA	TRBJ1-1	TGTGCCAGCTCACCGGACAAATCGAACACTGAAGCTTTCTTT	CASSPDKSNTEAFF
TRBV4-3	NA	NA	TRBJ1-1	TGCGCCAGCGCAGCTGGGGTTCTCGCTGAAGCTTTCTTT	CASAAGVLAEAFF
TRBV19	NA	NA	TRBJ1-2	TGTGCCAGTAGTAACCCGGGGGCTCACTATGGCTACACCTTC	CASSNPGAHYGYTF